Reported below is one TCR beta chain. Its antigen is still unknown. Base quality data are lacking; no much larger clone is found one base away. Enrolling through a virtual design, the prospective study's participants ranged in age from roughly 18 to 89 years and lived across 24 United States geographic areas. In the prospective study, participants were assigned to cohorts based on the clinical history participants reported in a screening survey and a study questionnaire. Exposed participants had been in contact, within 2 weeks of entering the study, with a person who had a PCR-confirmed or clinician-diagnosed case of COVID-19. In the prospective study, whole blood, serum and a nasopharyngeal or oropharyngeal swab were collected from each participant by mobile phlebotomists. Over a roughly 2-month period, participants in the prospective study had the option of providing additional blood draws and questionnaires. Before DNA extraction, blood samples from the prospective study were shipped at room temperature or frozen.

These data belong to a study of blood T cell repertoires in COVID-19 (dated by TCRdb to about 2020). Regarding the complete study: Samples covering the acute and convalescent phases of COVID-19 were provided by collaborators in the United States, Italy and Spain. The repertoires were made available in a free public database intended to serve as a resource for research on the immune response to SARS-CoV-2. HLA class I and class II types, where available, came from metadata supplied by the sample provider rather than from assay-based typing. The sample metadata nearly always contained a de-identified subject ID, COVID-19 status, age in years and sex. The dataset comprised deeply sampled blood TCRbeta repertoires from subjects exposed to, actively infected with, or recovered from COVID-19. Samples were obtained from the ongoing ImmuneRACE study (first 160 participants) and from over 1,000 subjects provided by 6 global collaborators. The material from the prospective study consisted of cDNA or gDNA derived from T cells, B-cell-depleted T cells, or PBMCs. The paper as a whole reports these results and caveats: The amount of clinical and demographic metadata varied by source and participant and was provided uncurated.

TCRbeta CDR3 regions were amplified from genomic DNA using the immunoSEQ Assay, a bias-controlled multiplex PCR. Turning to the authors' computational methods: Within the assay, amplification of reference gene primers was used to estimate how many nucleated cells each sample contained. Sequence reads were collapsed and filtered to measure the absolute abundance of every unique TCRbeta CDR3 rearrangement. Productive Simpson clonality was computed per sample as the square root of Simpson's diversity index over productive rearrangements. TCRdb retrieved this table from immuneACCESS and kept in-frame rearrangements only. Not all clones are present; in checked studies, unresolved V genes account for under half, and no reason is known for the remainder. That table furnishes V, J and clone size, whereas the DNA furnished D and trimming. The sample table records hundreds of thousands of clones; roughly four fifths of these occur just once. The ten largest clones represent about 5% of the sample.

As encoded in the germline V gene (reference sequence), CDR1 is SGHKS while CDR2 is YYEKEE. V and J are truncated by 0 bases and 2 bases respectively, leaving an intervening sequence of 12 bases. Including the terminal cysteine and phenylalanine, the CDR3 comprises 15 residues. Of all the DNA, just the CDR3 is kept, 45 bases in frame from base 1. The rearrangement joined TRBV5-5 to TRBJ2-7, with no confidently assigned D gene. Sample: PBMCs or T cells enriched from blood (not recorded which). The clonotype originates from a man aged 35-49 years who had been exposed to COVID-19. The CDR3 has the sequence CASSLDWAPTYEQYF. In nucleotides, the sequence is TGTGCCAGCAGCTTGGATTGGGCGCCTACCTACGAGCAGTACTTC.